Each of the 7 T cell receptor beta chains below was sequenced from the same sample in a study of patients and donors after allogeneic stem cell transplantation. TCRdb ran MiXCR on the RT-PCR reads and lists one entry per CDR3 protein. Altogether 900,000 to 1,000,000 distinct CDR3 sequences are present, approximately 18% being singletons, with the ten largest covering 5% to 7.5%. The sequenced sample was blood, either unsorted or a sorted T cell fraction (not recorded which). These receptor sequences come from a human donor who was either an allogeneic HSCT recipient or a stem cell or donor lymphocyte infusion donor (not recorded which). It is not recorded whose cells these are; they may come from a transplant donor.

As DNA, the CDR3 is TGCAGCGTTGAACCCAGGGCGAACACTGAAGCTTTCTTT. This codes for CSVEPRANTEAFF. The gene calls are TRBV29-1 and TRBJ1-1; D perhaps matches TRBD1 (5 bases). The germline gives CDR1 SQVTM, CDR2 ANQGSEA. The CDR3 consists of 13 residues. V lost 2 bases, J lost 1 base, and 8 bases lay in between.

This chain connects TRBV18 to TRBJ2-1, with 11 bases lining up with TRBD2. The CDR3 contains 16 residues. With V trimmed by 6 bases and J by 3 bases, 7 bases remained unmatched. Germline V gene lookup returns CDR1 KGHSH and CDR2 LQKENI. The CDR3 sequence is CASSSRGLADYNEQFF. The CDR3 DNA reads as TGTGCCAGCTCCTCCCGGGGACTAGCGGACTACAATGAGCAGTTCTTC.

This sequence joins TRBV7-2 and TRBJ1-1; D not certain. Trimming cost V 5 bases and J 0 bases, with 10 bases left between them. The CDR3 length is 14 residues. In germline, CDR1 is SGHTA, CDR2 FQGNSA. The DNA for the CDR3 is TGTGCCAGCAGCACGAGACGGATGAACACTGAAGCTTTCTTT. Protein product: CASSTRRMNTEAFF. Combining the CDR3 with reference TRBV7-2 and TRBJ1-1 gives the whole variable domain GAGVSQSPSNKVTEKGKDVELRCDPISGHTALYWYRQSLGQGLEFLIYFQGNSAPDKSGLPSDRFSAERTGGSVSTLTIQRTQQEDSAVYLCASSTRRMNTEAFFGQGTRLTVV.

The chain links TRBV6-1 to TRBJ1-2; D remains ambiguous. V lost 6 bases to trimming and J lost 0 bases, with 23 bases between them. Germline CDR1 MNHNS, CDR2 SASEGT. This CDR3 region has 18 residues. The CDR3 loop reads CASSLKLPLTLPNYGYTF. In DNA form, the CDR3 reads TGTGCCAGCAGCCTAAAACTACCCCTGACACTCCCTAACTATGGCTACACCTTC.

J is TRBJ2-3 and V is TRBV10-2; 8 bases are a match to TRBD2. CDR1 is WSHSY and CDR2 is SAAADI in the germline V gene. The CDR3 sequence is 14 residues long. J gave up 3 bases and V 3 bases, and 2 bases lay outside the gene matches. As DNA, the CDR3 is TGCGCCAGCAGTGACTTAGCGGGAACAGATACGCAGTATTTT. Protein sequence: CASSDLAGTDTQYF.

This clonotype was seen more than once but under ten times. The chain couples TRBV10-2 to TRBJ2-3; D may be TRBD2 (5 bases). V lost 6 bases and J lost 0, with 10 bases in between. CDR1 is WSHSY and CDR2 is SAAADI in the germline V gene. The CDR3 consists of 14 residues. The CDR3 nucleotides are TGCGCCAGCAGAACTAGTGCGAGCACAGATACGCAGTATTTT. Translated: CASRTSASTDTQYF.

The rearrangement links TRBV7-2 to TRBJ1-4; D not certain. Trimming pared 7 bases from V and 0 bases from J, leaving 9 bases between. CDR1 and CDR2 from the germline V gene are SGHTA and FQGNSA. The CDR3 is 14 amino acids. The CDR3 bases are TGTGCCAGCAACCACGGCTCAACTAATGAAAAACTGTTTTTT. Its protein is CASNHGSTNEKLFF.